This is a list of T cell receptor beta chains from one sample in a study of radiotherapy plus CTLA-4 blockade in lung cancer. Generated by immunoSEQ multiplex PCR, the TCRdb table keeps only in-frame clones and is missing some. Of about 110,000 clones detected, about 85% appear once; the ten largest clones hold 2.4%. Sequences were derived from peripheral blood, sampled from a patient treated with radiotherapy plus ipilimumab. The receptors here all came from a human donor with non-small cell lung cancer that progressed on radiotherapy plus ipilimumab. Some clones in this sample may be carry-over from other donors' samples. Each CDR3 is given with its conserved first and last residue. Each record gives: V gene, J gene, D gene, clone size, CDR3 protein, CDR3 DNA. A D gene is named only where the DNA matches it firmly. Clone size, where shown, is once, few, many, or a class for clones that have expanded.

v_call: TRBV7-6; j_call: TRBJ1-4; d_call: TRBD1; clone_size: NA; cdr3_aa: CASSPWTGENEKLFF; cdr3_nt: TGTGCCAGCAGCCCCTGGACAGGGGAGAATGAAAAACTGTTTTTT
v_call: TRBV7-2; j_call: TRBJ1-2; d_call: NA; clone_size: NA; cdr3_aa: CASSLVRGGSYGYTF; cdr3_nt: TGTGCCAGCAGCTTAGTGAGGGGGGGTAGCTATGGCTACACCTTC
v_call: TRBV13; j_call: TRBJ2-7; d_call: TRBD1; clone_size: once; cdr3_aa: CASSFPTGGYEQYF; cdr3_nt: TGTGCCAGCAGCTTCCCGACAGGGGGCTACGAGCAGTACTTC
v_call: TRBV11-2; j_call: TRBJ2-5; d_call: NA; clone_size: NA; cdr3_aa: CASSLDASETQYF; cdr3_nt: TGTGCCAGCAGCTTAGATGCGAGTGAGACCCAGTACTTC
v_call: TRBV30; j_call: TRBJ2-7; d_call: NA; clone_size: NA; cdr3_aa: CAWSGGYEQYF; cdr3_nt: TGTGCCTGGAGTGGGGGATACGAGCAGTACTTC
v_call: TRBV11-2; j_call: TRBJ2-7; d_call: NA; clone_size: NA; cdr3_aa: CASSSIRGSSYEQYF; cdr3_nt: TGTGCCAGCAGCTCCATTCGGGGAAGCTCCTACGAGCAGTACTTC
v_call: TRBV5-6; j_call: TRBJ1-1; d_call: NA; clone_size: NA; cdr3_aa: CASSSRRGQLNTEAFF; cdr3_nt: TGTGCCAGCAGCTCCCGACGTGGACAACTGAACACTGAAGCTTTCTTT
v_call: TRBV28; j_call: TRBJ1-1; d_call: NA; clone_size: NA; cdr3_aa: CASSLLTDTEAFF; cdr3_nt: TGTGCCAGCAGTTTATTGACAGACACTGAAGCTTTCTTT
v_call: TRBV18; j_call: TRBJ1-3; d_call: TRBD1; clone_size: NA; cdr3_aa: CASSPHQGAGNTIYF; cdr3_nt: TGTGCCAGCTCACCTCACCAGGGGGCTGGAAACACCATATATTTT
v_call: TRBV7-3; j_call: TRBJ1-1; d_call: NA; clone_size: few; cdr3_aa: CASSLNGNTEAFF; cdr3_nt: TGTGCCAGCAGCTTAAATGGGAACACTGAAGCTTTCTTT
v_call: TRBV6-6; j_call: TRBJ1-5; d_call: NA; clone_size: NA; cdr3_aa: CASMGGRSNQPQHF; cdr3_nt: TGTGCCAGCATGGGGGGTCGGAGCAATCAGCCCCAGCATTTT
v_call: TRBV7-2; j_call: TRBJ2-3; d_call: TRBD2; clone_size: NA; cdr3_aa: CASSPRGGRGDTQYF; cdr3_nt: TGTGCCAGCAGCCCGCGGGGGGGCCGTGGAGATACGCAGTATTTT
v_call: TRBV30; j_call: TRBJ2-5; d_call: NA; clone_size: once; cdr3_aa: CAWSVYRVETQYF; cdr3_nt: TGTGCCTGGAGTGTATACAGGGTAGAGACCCAGTACTTC
v_call: TRBV7-9; j_call: TRBJ2-5; d_call: NA; clone_size: NA; cdr3_aa: CASRDFQETQYF; cdr3_nt: TGTGCCAGCAGGGACTTCCAAGAGACCCAGTACTTC
v_call: TRBV5-1; j_call: TRBJ1-3; d_call: NA; clone_size: NA; cdr3_aa: CASSFPSGNTIYF; cdr3_nt: TGCGCCAGCAGCTTCCCCTCTGGAAACACCATATATTTT
v_call: TRBV19; j_call: TRBJ1-2; d_call: NA; clone_size: NA; cdr3_aa: CASSTTDYGYTF; cdr3_nt: TGTGCCAGTAGTACGACGGATTATGGCTACACCTTC
v_call: TRBV5-6; j_call: TRBJ2-2; d_call: TRBD1; clone_size: NA; cdr3_aa: CASSLAPGGDGELFF; cdr3_nt: TGTGCCAGCAGCTTGGCCCCAGGGGGCGACGGGGAGCTGTTTTTT
v_call: TRBV5-4; j_call: TRBJ1-2; d_call: NA; clone_size: once; cdr3_aa: CASSLTRWGYTF; cdr3_nt: TGTGCCAGCAGCTTGACCCGGTGGGGCTACACCTTC
v_call: TRBV9; j_call: TRBJ1-1; d_call: TRBD1; clone_size: NA; cdr3_aa: CASSGDRGPNTEAFF; cdr3_nt: TGTGCCAGCAGCGGAGACAGGGGACCGAACACTGAAGCTTTCTTT
v_call: TRBV25-1; j_call: TRBJ1-5; d_call: NA; clone_size: NA; cdr3_aa: CASSPTGLNGNQPQHF; cdr3_nt: TGTGCCAGCAGCCCAACGGGCCTGAATGGGAATCAGCCCCAGCATTTT
v_call: TRBV6-6; j_call: TRBJ2-4; d_call: NA; clone_size: NA; cdr3_aa: CASSYSSAADIQYF; cdr3_nt: TGTGCCAGCAGTTACTCGTCAGCTGCAGACATTCAGTACTTC
v_call: TRBV9; j_call: TRBJ2-3; d_call: NA; clone_size: few; cdr3_aa: CASSVSIGGASTDTQYF; cdr3_nt: TGTGCCAGCAGCGTATCCATAGGGGGTGCTAGCACAGATACGCAGTATTTT
v_call: TRBV29-1; j_call: TRBJ1-1; d_call: TRBD1; clone_size: NA; cdr3_aa: CSVAGTGGTNTEAFF; cdr3_nt: TGCAGCGTAGCCGGGACAGGGGGCACAAACACTGAAGCTTTCTTT
v_call: TRBV4-3; j_call: TRBJ1-6; d_call: NA; clone_size: NA; cdr3_aa: CASSQSQGGFYNSPLHF; cdr3_nt: TGCGCCAGCAGCCAATCGCAGGGCGGATTCTATAATTCACCCCTCCACTTT
v_call: TRBV6-5; j_call: TRBJ2-7; d_call: TRBD1; clone_size: NA; cdr3_aa: CASSSRDRTYEQYF; cdr3_nt: TGTGCCAGCAGTTCCCGGGACAGGACCTACGAGCAGTACTTC
v_call: TRBV28; j_call: TRBJ1-1; d_call: NA; clone_size: medium-sized; cdr3_aa: CASSFRVMNTEAFF; cdr3_nt: TGTGCCAGCAGTTTCCGGGTCATGAACACTGAAGCTTTCTTT
v_call: TRBV9; j_call: TRBJ1-2; d_call: NA; clone_size: NA; cdr3_aa: CASSVVGGGNYGYTF; cdr3_nt: TGTGCCAGCAGCGTAGTAGGGGGTGGTAACTATGGCTACACCTTC
v_call: TRBV5-5; j_call: TRBJ2-1; d_call: NA; clone_size: NA; cdr3_aa: CASSLAVNSYNEQFF; cdr3_nt: TGTGCCAGCAGCTTGGCGGTGAACTCCTACAATGAGCAGTTCTTC
v_call: TRBV5-1; j_call: TRBJ2-2; d_call: NA; clone_size: NA; cdr3_aa: CASSPSAGNTGELFF; cdr3_nt: TGCGCCAGCAGCCCCTCGGCCGGGAACACCGGGGAGCTGTTTTTT
v_call: TRBV5-4; j_call: TRBJ1-1; d_call: NA; clone_size: NA; cdr3_aa: CASSLAPLMNTEAFF; cdr3_nt: TGTGCCAGCAGCTTGGCCCCTCTCATGAACACTGAAGCTTTCTTT
v_call: TRBV7-3; j_call: TRBJ2-2; d_call: TRBD1; clone_size: NA; cdr3_aa: CASSFTGVGTGELFF; cdr3_nt: TGTGCCAGCAGCTTTACAGGGGTTGGGACCGGGGAGCTGTTTTTT
v_call: TRBV5-1; j_call: TRBJ2-3; d_call: NA; clone_size: NA; cdr3_aa: CASSPGQIFTDTQYF; cdr3_nt: TGCGCCAGCAGCCCAGGACAGATTTTCACAGATACGCAGTATTTT
v_call: TRBV18; j_call: TRBJ2-3; d_call: NA; clone_size: NA; cdr3_aa: CASSRSLTDTQYF; cdr3_nt: TGTGCCAGCTCCCGCAGCCTCACAGATACGCAGTATTTT
v_call: TRBV9; j_call: TRBJ2-7; d_call: TRBD1; clone_size: NA; cdr3_aa: CASSVGTGKTYEQYF; cdr3_nt: TGTGCCAGCAGCGTCGGGACAGGGAAGACCTACGAGCAGTACTTC
v_call: TRBV21-1; j_call: TRBJ2-7; d_call: NA; clone_size: NA; cdr3_aa: CASSKGTREEDRGPYEQYF; cdr3_nt: TGTGCCAGCAGCAAAGGTACTCGAGAAGAGGACAGGGGGCCTTACGAGCAGTACTTC